The clone carrying this TCR beta chain has more than one count but fewer than ten. Its antigen is not known. This sample was taken from a study of T-cell memory formation after mild COVID-19. General study points: Pre-infection memory showed some responding clones, and this suggested that cross-reactive memory joined.

Germline CDR1 ENHRY, CDR2 SYGVKD. V lost 7 bases, J lost 12 bases, and 16 bases lay in between. The CDR3 loop spans 13 amino acids. One entry per CDR3 protein results from TCRdb running MiXCR on the 5' RACE reads. The table has 580,000 or so distinct CDR3 sequences, roughly 17% seen once; the top ten hold 8.1%. Sequenced sample: PBMCs or a T cell subset sorted from them (not recorded which). The genes are TRBV10-3 and TRBJ1-6, with D perhaps matching TRBD1 (5 bases). The receptor's source is an adult woman who had mild COVID-19 (a few samples of this study predate the infection). Cell type and time point are not known. The DNA of the CDR3 is TGTGCCATCACCGAAGGGGCTGGGGGACCCCTCCACTTT. Translation gives CAITEGAGGPLHF.